The T cell receptor (beta chain) under discussion was sequenced for a study of OX40 agonist ivuxolimab in advanced cancers. Study-wide context: An agonistic human IgG2 monoclonal antibody against OX40 (CD134) was given. Enrolled patients in dose escalation had cancers that were hepatocellular carcinoma, melanoma, renal cell or head and neck cancer. Partial responses occurred in Three dose-escalation patients, one with hepatocellular carcinoma and two with cutaneous melanoma. Findings and limits, study-wide: Expanded clones tended on average to be more numerous among CD8+ T cells than CD4+.

Comments on this clone: Its antigen is unidentified.

The ends lost 4 bases at V and 0 bases at J; junction bases unmatched: 10. CDR1 and CDR2 (germline): MGHRA, YSYEKL. This CDR3 is 18 amino acids long. The protocol was immunoSEQ multiplex PCR, while the TCRdb copy is restricted to in-frame clones and leaves out a portion. The sample consists of roughly 60,000 clones, more than 75% of them appearing once. The sequence derives from an adult with an advanced solid tumor such as melanoma, head and neck, liver or kidney cancer. Sequencing used CD4+ or CD8+ T cells sorted from blood, obtained in a trial of the OX40 agonist ivuxolimab. The chain uses TRBV4-1 and TRBJ2-5; 11 bases match TRBD2. CDR3 in amino acids: CASSPGGVAGGYQETQYF. CDR3 nucleotides: TGCGCCAGCAGCCCAGGAGGGGTAGCGGGGGGGTACCAAGAGACCCAGTACTTC.